This T cell receptor (beta chain) derives from a study of cytomegalovirus exposure and HLA in healthy donors. PCR was performed using 60 Vbeta and 13 Jbeta primers. Profiling relied on immunoSEQ multiplex PCR, and the TCRdb table lists in-frame clones only, not all of them. The sample lists under 150,000 clones; nearly 80% were seen once. Study observations and caveats: TRBV6-2, TRBV6-3 and some other V segments were unresolvable in 87-base-pair reads. Across donors, most TCRs were seen rarely, yet some public ones were widespread. In presence/absence analyses, roughly uniform sequencing depth across donors was assumed.

There are a few counts of this clone. Its cognate antigen is unknown. This CDR3 spans 14 amino acids. V dropped 5 bases and J dropped 0 bases, with 10 bases sitting between them. Germline V gives CDR1 SNHLY, CDR2 FYNNEI. The sequenced material came from PBMCs. The chain has TRBV2 and TRBJ1-1, with D possibly being TRBD1 (5 bases). The source is a male donor in good health and CMV-seronegative. The chain's CDR3 is CASSLRQMNTEAFF. DNA for the CDR3: TGTGCCAGCAGTCTCCGACAGATGAACACTGAAGCTTTCTTT.